These 32 T cell receptor beta chains originate from one sample sequenced in a study of cytomegalovirus exposure and HLA in healthy donors (dated by TCRdb to the late 2010s). Libraries were constructed by the immunoSEQ multiplex PCR assay. For the multiplex PCR, a mixture combining 60 forward primers for TCR Vbeta segments and 13 reverse primers for TCR Jbeta segments was used. This immuneACCESS table, as held by TCRdb, lists in-frame sequences with V and J called but not all clones. Of the missing ones, under half trace to an unresolved V gene in checked studies; the others have no known cause. A total of under 200,000 clones appear in this sample, 70% to 90% of them only once. Jointly, the top ten make up just over 2% of the sample. The sequenced material came from PBMCs. These receptors came from a woman in her late teens or twenties in good health and CMV-seropositive.

The chain uses TRBV11-2 and TRBJ2-7; TRBD1 matches 7 bases. The germline CDR1 and CDR2 sequences are SGHAT and FQNNGV. J gave up 6 bases and V 4 bases, and 9 bases lay outside the gene matches. The CDR3 contains 14 residues. The CDR3 here is CASSSRRGIFEQYV. In DNA, the CDR3 is TGTGCCAGCAGCTCACGCAGGGGGATTTTCGAGCAGTACGTC.

The rearrangement links TRBV6-5 to TRBJ1-2; D may be TRBD1 (5 bases). Germline loops: CDR1 MNHEY, CDR2 SVGAGI. The CDR3 is made up of 11 amino acids. Trimming took 10 bases from V and 7 from J, leaving 13 bases between them. CDR3 DNA: TGTGCCACCTCAGGGTGGGGTGGCTACACCTTC. It translates to CATSGWGGYTF.

The V and J genes are TRBV7-3 and TRBJ1-1; D might be TRBD1 (6 bases). Trimming pared 0 bases from V and 5 bases from J, leaving 13 bases between. Germline CDR1 and CDR2: SGHTA and FQGTGA. The CDR3 has 15 residues. CDR3 residues: CASSLTGRGYTEAFF. CDR3 bases: TGTGCCAGCAGCTTAACGGGAAGGGGGTATACTGAAGCTTTCTTT.

V gene TRBV9 combines with J gene TRBJ1-2; 8 bases fit TRBD1. Trimming cost V 3 bases and J 3 bases; bases outside gene matches: 4. The CDR3 is 14 residues long. In germline, CDR1 is SGDLS, CDR2 YYNGEE. DNA of the CDR3: TGTGCCAGCAGCGCGGGGACAGGACACTATGGCTACACCTTC. It yields the protein CASSAGTGHYGYTF.

The table lists this clone with a few counts. The gene calls are TRBV4-3 and TRBJ2-1, with no clear D. The CDR3 consists of 16 residues. CDR1 and CDR2 from the germline V gene are LGHNA and YSLEER. V shed 4 bases and J shed 2 bases, with 15 bases lying between them. The CDR3 sequence: CASSLSGDAPYNEQFF. As DNA, the CDR3 is TGCGCCAGCAGCCTTTCGGGTGACGCACCCTACAATGAGCAGTTCTTC.

The rearrangement joins TRBV7-7 to TRBJ2-3, with 9 nucleotides matching TRBD2. V lost 2 bases to trimming and J lost 4 bases; unmatched junction nucleotides: 4. The CDR3 contains 15 residues. Germline CDR1 reads SSHAT; CDR2 reads FNYEAQ (reference sequence). Here the CDR3 reads CASSLLAGEADTQYF. CDR3 sequence (DNA): TGTGCCAGCAGCTTATTAGCGGGGGAAGCAGATACGCAGTATTTT.

There are a few counts of this clone. V usage is TRBV11-3 and J usage is TRBJ1-2; D may be TRBD1 (6 bases). The CDR3 length is 11 residues. CDR1 SGHNT and CDR2 YENEEA come from the germline V gene. Trimming pared 5 bases from V and 8 bases from J, leaving 9 bases between. The CDR3 here is CASSRDTGYTF. The CDR3, as DNA: TGTGCCAGCAGCAGGGACACCGGCTACACCTTC. Combining the CDR3 with reference TRBV11-3 and TRBJ1-2 gives the whole variable domain EAGVVQSPRYKIIEKKQPVAFWCNPISGHNTLYWYLQNLGQGPELLIRYENEEAVDDSQLPKDRFSAERLKGVDSTLKIQPAELGDSAVYLCASSRDTGYTFGSGTRLTVV.

The rearrangement links TRBV11-2 to TRBJ2-2, with a weak D call TRBD1 (7 bases). V gave up 1 base and J gave up 7 bases, with 16 bases separating them. Germline V gives CDR1 SGHAT, CDR2 FQNNGV. This CDR3 has 16 residues. The CDR3: CASSLAEGAAFGELFF. CDR3 in DNA: TGTGCCAGCAGCTTAGCGGAGGGGGCGGCTTTCGGGGAGCTGTTTTTT.

The rearrangement links TRBV28 to TRBJ2-1, with TRBD2 matching over 9 bases. With 6 bases clipped from V and 3 bases from J, the junction kept 6 bases outside the gene matches. In germline, CDR1 is MDHEN, CDR2 SYDVKM. This CDR3 has 15 residues. CDR3 coding DNA: TGTGCCAGCAGAGGGCTAGCGGGGAGCTACAATGAGCAGTTCTTC. This codes for CASRGLAGSYNEQFF. The whole variable domain, filled in from reference TRBV28 and TRBJ2-1, reads DVKVTQSSRYLVKRTGEKVFLECVQDMDHENMFWYRQDPGLGLRLIYFSYDVKMKEKGDIPEGYSVSREKKERFSLILESASTNQTSMYLCASRGLAGSYNEQFFGPGTRLTVL.

The rearrangement uses TRBV9 and TRBJ1-2, with 7 bases that match TRBD1. The germline V gene has CDR1 SGDLS and CDR2 YYNGEE. Trimming took 3 bases from V and 5 from J; bases not matched to a gene: 4. The CDR3 runs 13 residues. CDR3 DNA: TGTGCCAGCAGCGCACAGGGGAAGTATGGCTACACCTTC. It yields the protein CASSAQGKYGYTF.

The chain combines TRBV7-6 with TRBJ2-2; 8 bases align to TRBD2. The CDR3 totals 15 residues. CDR1 is SGHVS, CDR2 FNYEAQ, per germline. Trimming removed 5 bases from V and 1 base from J; junction bases left unmatched: 3. The CDR3 reads CASSRLALNTGELFF. The CDR3 nucleotides read TGTGCCAGCAGCCGACTAGCGTTGAACACCGGGGAGCTGTTTTTT.

The chain uses TRBV2 and TRBJ1-2; 10 bases map to TRBD1. Germline CDR1 is SNHLY and CDR2 is FYNNEI. The CDR3 is 15 residues long. V lost 0 bases to trimming and J lost 7 bases; unmatched junction nucleotides: 5. CDR3 coding DNA: TGTGCCAGCAGTGAAGCAGGGACAGGGGACACTGGCTACACCTTC. Translation gives CASSEAGTGDTGYTF. Full variable domain (missing parts from reference TRBV2 and TRBJ1-2): EPEVTQTPSHQVTQMGQEVILRCVPISNHLYFYWYRQILGQKVEFLVSFYNNEISEKSEIFDDQFSVERPDGSNFTLKIRSTKLEDSAMYFCASSEAGTGDTGYTFGSGTRLTVV.

J is TRBJ2-6 and V is TRBV4-2; maybe TRBD1 (5 bases). The CDR3 extends over 16 amino acids. The germline V and J ends were trimmed by 3 bases and 0 bases, with 9 bases remaining between them. Per germline, CDR1 LGHNA and CDR2 YNFKEQ. The CDR3 bases are TGTGCCAGCAGCCACCCGACAGACTCTGGGGCCAACGTCCTGACTTTC. It is translated as CASSHPTDSGANVLTF.

The chain joins TRBV28 to TRBJ2-7; 7 positions agree with TRBD1. With 4 bases clipped from V and 3 bases from J, the junction kept 3 bases outside the gene matches. Germline CDR1 reads MDHEN; CDR2 reads SYDVKM. The CDR3 consists of 13 residues. CDR3 bases: TGTGCCAGCAGTTCGGGACAGCACTACGAGCAGTACGTC. Encoded protein: CASSSGQHYEQYV.

This sequence joins TRBV30 and TRBJ2-1, with TRBD2 matching 15 bases. Unmatched junction bases numbered 12, after V lost 8 bases and J lost 4 bases. CDR1 is GTSNPN and CDR2 is SVGIG in the germline V gene (reference sequence). CDR3 size: 17 residues. CDR3 protein: CALLGLAGGLSYNEQFF. DNA for the CDR3: TGTGCCCTACTGGGACTAGCGGGGGGCCTATCGTACAATGAGCAGTTCTTC.

This clone was observed a few times. The chain recombines TRBV20-1 with TRBJ2-3; D unresolved. Between the trimmed V and J ends, which lost 5 bases and 3 bases, there was a span of 6 bases. CDR1 is DFQATT, CDR2 SNEGSKA, per germline (reference sequence). The CDR3 runs to 11 residues. The CDR3, as DNA: TGCAGTGCTTATTTTACAGATACGCAGTATTTT. Translating it yields CSAYFTDTQYF.

The rearrangement links TRBV6-6 to TRBJ1-6; 10 bases agree with TRBD1. Unmatched junction bases numbered 7, after V lost 6 bases and J lost 5 bases. Germline loops: CDR1 MNHNY, CDR2 SVGAGI (reference sequence). The CDR3 sequence is 16 residues long. In DNA, the CDR3 is TGTGCCAGCAGGCGGGACAGGGGAATAAATAATTCACCCCTCCACTTT. Translation: CASRRDRGINNSPLHF.

The CDR3 loop is CASSLSRDRFQPSYEQYF. The CDR3 bases are TGTGCCAGCAGTTTGTCCCGGGACAGATTTCAACCCTCCTACGAGCAGTACTTC. V gene TRBV28 combines with J gene TRBJ2-7; 7 nucleotides agree with TRBD1. V trimming: 3 bases; J trimming: 0 bases; junction bases outside the gene matches: 14. The CDR3 sequence is 18 residues long. In germline, CDR1 is MDHEN, CDR2 SYDVKM.

The V and J genes are TRBV19 and TRBJ2-3; D might be TRBD2 (6 bases). The germline gives CDR1 LNHDA, CDR2 SQIVND (reference sequence). Trimming pared 3 bases from V and 6 bases from J, leaving 13 bases between. The CDR3 is 14 amino acids. CDR3 region: CASSIGAGMDTQYF. The CDR3 nucleotides read TGTGCCAGTAGTATCGGTGCGGGGATGGATACGCAGTATTTT.

For the CDR3, the DNA is TGTGCCATCAGTGTTCGAGCCGACTCAGAGACCCAGTACTTC. Encoded protein: CAISVRADSETQYF. This chain connects TRBV10-3 to TRBJ2-5, with D unclear. Germline values: CDR1 ENHRY, CDR2 SYGVKD. The V end lost 4 bases, the J end lost 4 bases, and 13 bases lay between the germline ends. The CDR3 runs to 14 residues.

The chain uses TRBV9 and TRBJ2-3; the match to TRBD2 covers 7 bases. The germline V gene has CDR1 SGDLS and CDR2 YYNGEE. The CDR3 has 16 amino acids. V dropped 0 bases and J dropped 6; count of bases not matched to a gene: 10. This CDR3 reads CASSVAGTTRADTQYF. As DNA, the CDR3 is TGTGCCAGCAGCGTAGCTGGGACTACCCGGGCCGATACGCAGTATTTT.

The rearrangement links TRBV5-1 to TRBJ2-3, with a weak D call TRBD1 (6 bases). The CDR3 is made up of 16 amino acids. Trimming shortened V by 0 bases and J by 0 bases, and 11 bases separated the two germline ends. Germline assignment: CDR1 SGHRS and CDR2 YFSETQ. The CDR3 DNA is TGCGCCAGCAGCTTGGGGGGCAGGGGAAGCACAGATACGCAGTATTTT. As protein: CASSLGGRGSTDTQYF.

The V and J genes are TRBV28 and TRBJ2-7; no reliable D call. Germline CDR1 is MDHEN and CDR2 is SYDVKM. The V end was cut by 8 bases, the J end by 5 bases, with 22 bases between. This CDR3 comprises 15 residues. Here the CDR3 DNA reads TGTGCCAGCTCTACCCAGTTGGGTGGGCGTGACGAGCAGTACTTC. Its translation is CASSTQLGGRDEQYF.

This clone was detected a few times. The chain employs TRBV21-1 and TRBJ1-2; the tabulated D call, TRBD1, remains unverified against the DNA. TRBV21-1 is deemed a pseudogene. CDR3 size: 15 residues. Written as DNA, the CDR3 is TGTGCCAGCAGCAAAGGAGCCCCAGGGCACTATGGCTACACCTTC. Protein sequence: CASSKGAPGHYGYTF.

This rearrangement joins TRBV29-1 to TRBJ1-1; D is uncertain. The germline V gene has CDR1 SQVTM and CDR2 ANQGSEA. Trimming pared 4 bases from V and 1 base from J, leaving 4 bases between. This CDR3 is built from 11 residues. The CDR3 reads CSVVRNTEAFF. Here the CDR3 DNA reads TGCAGCGTTGTGAGGAACACTGAAGCTTTCTTT.

This clone was seen a handful of times. J is TRBJ2-3 and V is TRBV5-5, with 13 positions matching TRBD2. The trim removed 3 bases at V and 5 bases at J, leaving 0 bases unmatched. CDR1 and CDR2 (germline): SGHKS, YYEKEE (reference sequence). There are 14 residues in the CDR3. CDR3 region: CASSWTSGGDTQYF. The CDR3 DNA is TGTGCCAGCAGCTGGACTAGCGGGGGAGATACGCAGTATTTT.

This clone was seen a handful of times. This rearrangement joins TRBV19 to TRBJ1-5; TRBD1 aligns across 8 bases. J was trimmed by 5 bases and V by 5 bases; bases with no gene match: 8. The CDR3 extends over 15 amino acids. Germline-derived CDR1 and CDR2 are LNHDA and SQIVND (reference sequence). The CDR3 region is CASSLRQGKDQPQHF. The CDR3 nucleotides read TGTGCCAGTAGTCTTAGACAGGGGAAGGATCAGCCCCAGCATTTT.

The rearrangement links TRBV2 to TRBJ2-1; 15 nucleotides line up with TRBD2. Germline CDR1 is SNHLY and CDR2 is FYNNEI. The trim removed 1 base at V and 3 bases at J, leaving 4 bases unmatched. This CDR3 contains 18 residues. CDR3 sequence: CASSEGGTSGGIYNEQFF. CDR3 in DNA: TGTGCCAGCAGTGAAGGGGGGACTAGCGGGGGGATCTACAATGAGCAGTTCTTC.

This chain joins TRBV5-1 and TRBJ2-5, with D perhaps matching TRBD1 (6 bases). V was shortened by 0 bases and J by 5 bases, with 11 bases between the two germline ends. The CDR3 length is 14 residues. CDR1 is SGHRS, CDR2 YFSETQ, per germline. The CDR3 region has the DNA TGCGCCAGCAGCTTGGGGGGGCCCGGTGAGACCCAGTACTTC. It codes for CASSLGGPGETQYF.

The chain links TRBV2 to TRBJ2-7, with 9 bases lining up with TRBD1. The CDR3 totals 13 residues. CDR1 and CDR2 from the germline V gene are SNHLY and FYNNEI. J gave up 4 bases and V 7 bases, and 5 bases lay outside the gene matches. In DNA, the CDR3 is TGTGCCAGCAATGAGGACAGGGGATACGAGCAGTACTTC. This codes for CASNEDRGYEQYF. The full variable domain, with the rest looked up from reference TRBV2 and TRBJ2-7, is EPEVTQTPSHQVTQMGQEVILRCVPISNHLYFYWYRQILGQKVEFLVSFYNNEISEKSEIFDDQFSVERPDGSNFTLKIRSTKLEDSAMYFCASNEDRGYEQYFGPGTRLTVT.

Only a few counts were recorded for this clone. V gene TRBV11-2 combines with J gene TRBJ2-6; tentative D call: TRBD2 (5 bases). Germline V CDR1 and CDR2: SGHAT, FQNNGV. The CDR3 is 17 residues long. Trimming cost V 0 bases and J 0 bases, with 9 bases left between them. CDR3 in amino acids: CASSLEGGLSGANVLTF. In nucleotides, the CDR3 is TGTGCCAGCAGCTTAGAAGGAGGCCTCTCTGGGGCCAACGTCCTGACTTTC.

This clone was seen just once. The chain joins TRBV7-2 to TRBJ1-3; a possible D gene is TRBD1 (5 bases). Germline CDR1 SGHTA, CDR2 FQGNSA. V lost 3 bases to trimming and J lost 2 bases, with 11 bases between them. The CDR3 contains 15 residues. CDR3 sequence: CASSLYQGTGNTIYF. The CDR3 coding sequence is TGTGCCAGCAGCTTGTACCAGGGCACTGGAAACACCATATATTTT. The full variable domain, completed using reference TRBV7-2 and TRBJ1-3, is GAGVSQSPSNKVTEKGKDVELRCDPISGHTALYWYRQSLGQGLEFLIYFQGNSAPDKSGLPSDRFSAERTGGSVSTLTIQRTQQEDSAVYLCASSLYQGTGNTIYFGEGSWLTVV.